This TCR beta chain is from a study of breast tumors, draining lymph nodes, adjacent tissues. General study findings and limits: That most tumor T cells come from lymph nodes remained unproven. Findings are consistent with lymph node origin and intratumoral expansion of most tumor T cells. Tumor and nontumor repertoires were significantly more similar in luminal-like than in basal-like breast cancer.

In this sample, this clonotype turned up many times. No antigen is known for it. Via MiXCR, TCRdb re-called the multiplex PCR reads, giving one row per CDR3 protein. The sample consists of 80,000 to 130,000 distinct CDR3 sequences, approximately 22% of them appearing once. The lymph nodes were axillary draining lymph nodes from breast cancer patients. The CDR3 length is 14 residues. Germline trimming cut 2 bases from V and 10 bases from J; bases unmatched to any gene: 3. Looked up from germline, CDR1 is ENHRY and CDR2 is SYGVKD. V is TRBV10-3 and J is TRBJ2-1; 12 bases agree with TRBD2. The sequenced sample consisted of axillary lymph node tissue. This sequence was found in a female donor with breast cancer. Some clones in this sample may be carry-over from other donors' samples. For the CDR3, the DNA is TGTGCCATCAGTGAGGGACTAGCGGGGAAAGAGCAGTTCTTC. Amino acid sequence: CAISEGLAGKEQFF.